This T cell receptor (beta chain) was captured in a study of patients and donors after allogeneic stem cell transplantation. The V and J ends lost 10 bases and 7 bases respectively, with 26 bases between them. This CDR3 region has 16 residues. TCRdb independently ran MiXCR on the RT-PCR reads; one entry per CDR3 protein. This table holds about a million distinct CDR3 sequences, roughly 18% found once. There are a few counts of this clonotype. The J gene is TRBJ2-1, the V gene TRBV12-3 or TRBV12-4; TRBD2 is a possible D gene (6 bases). The sequenced material came from blood, either unsorted or a sorted T cell fraction (not recorded which). This TCR was recovered from a human donor who was either an allogeneic HSCT recipient or a stem cell or donor lymphocyte infusion donor (not recorded which). It is not recorded whose cells these are; they may come from a transplant donor. The CDR3 region is CAIHRDPGGPQNEQFF. In DNA form, the CDR3 reads TGTGCCATCCACCGAGACCCCGGGGGTCCTCAAAATGAGCAGTTCTTC.